These T cell receptor beta chains were read from a single sample in a study of a mutant IDH1 vaccine in newly diagnosed glioma. Repertoires were generated with immunoSEQ multiplex PCR, while TCRdb's copy carries only in-frame clones and drops some. Of tens of thousands of clones listed, approximately 80% are singletons. The antigens for these receptors are not known. The sequencing used PBMCs, collected from a glioma patient whose treatment included an IDH1 peptide vaccine. The receptor source for this set is a man aged 30 to 39 with glioma. The CDR3 runs from the conserved cysteine through the conserved F or W. D genes are given only for firm matches. Clone size is given for some rows only: seen once, a few or many times, or a class if the clone is expanded.

D gene	clone size	V gene	J gene	CDR3 protein	CDR3 DNA
.	.	TRBV11-3	TRBJ2-3	CASSLGGLNTDTQYF	TGTGCCAGCAGCTTAGGGGGACTGAACACAGATACGCAGTATTTT
TRBD2	.	TRBV6-1	TRBJ2-1	CASSELAGARLFYNEQFF	TGTGCCAGCAGTGAACTAGCGGGGGCGCGCCTATTTTACAATGAGCAGTTCTTC
.	.	TRBV6-5	TRBJ1-1	CASRGYTEAFF	TGTGCCAGCAGAGGATACACTGAAGCTTTCTTT
.	.	TRBV11-2	TRBJ2-2	CASSFHSGYFNSRTGELFF	TGTGCCAGCAGCTTTCATTCAGGGTATTTCAACTCAAGAACCGGGGAGCTGTTTTTT
.	.	TRBV27	TRBJ1-2	CASSATFFQGPYTF	TGTGCCAGCAGTGCCACTTTTTTCCAGGGACCCTACACCTTC
.	once	TRBV11-3	TRBJ2-6	CASSWTSSRQSRANVLTF	TGTGCCAGCAGCTGGACTTCGTCTCGACAAAGTCGGGCCAACGTCCTGACTTTC
.	.	TRBV2	TRBJ2-4	CASRLAQGPKNIQYF	TGTGCCAGCAGACTTGCGCAGGGCCCTAAAAACATTCAGTACTTC
.	few	TRBV14	TRBJ2-4	CASSPPGTGPRGKNIQYF	TGTGCCAGCAGCCCTCCTGGAACGGGGCCGAGGGGCAAAAACATTCAGTACTTC
.	few	TRBV7-9	TRBJ2-1	CASSLGDGGDEQFF	TGTGCCAGCAGCTTAGGGGATGGTGGCGATGAGCAGTTCTTC
.	.	TRBV18	TRBJ2-3	CASSPEEEPPYF	TGTGCCAGCTCACCAGAAGAGGAACCCCCGTATTTT
.	few	TRBV5-1	TRBJ1-2	CASSWDDYGYTF	TGCGCCAGCAGCTGGGATGACTATGGCTACACCTTC
.	.	TRBV5-4	TRBJ2-2	CASSESGVVTGELFF	TGTGCCAGCAGCGAATCAGGGGTTGTCACCGGGGAGCTGTTTTTT
TRBD1	.	TRBV19	TRBJ1-2	CASSFRGDYGYTF	TGTGCCAGTAGTTTCAGGGGGGACTATGGCTACACCTTC
TRBD1	.	TRBV5-1	TRBJ1-4	CASSLAPNGQGYEKLFF	TGCGCCAGCAGCTTGGCCCCCAACGGACAGGGCTACGAAAAACTGTTTTTT
TRBD2	.	TRBV9	TRBJ2-3	CASSVVAGDTDTQYF	TGTGCCAGCAGCGTAGTAGCGGGGGACACAGATACGCAGTATTTT
TRBD1	.	TRBV10-2	TRBJ1-2	CASRGVPGQGPDGYTF	TGCGCCAGCAGGGGCGTCCCGGGACAGGGACCCGATGGCTACACCTTC
TRBD1	.	TRBV25-1	TRBJ1-2	CASSEPGTGGMYGYTF	TGTGCCAGCAGTGAGCCGGGGACAGGGGGCATGTATGGCTACACCTTC
TRBD1	.	TRBV5-1	TRBJ2-1	CASGTGYYNEQFF	TGCGCCAGCGGGACAGGGTACTACAATGAGCAGTTCTTC
TRBD1	few	TRBV6-4	TRBJ1-2	CASSDGTGGYGYTF	TGTGCCAGCAGTGACGGGACAGGGGGCTATGGCTACACCTTC
TRBD1	.	TRBV28	TRBJ2-2	CASTGALTGELFF	TGTGCTTCCACAGGGGCCCTCACCGGGGAGCTGTTTTTT
.	few	TRBV9	TRBJ1-4	CASSVAGQPGEKLFF	TGTGCCAGCAGCGTAGCGGGGCAACCAGGCGAAAAACTGTTTTTT
.	once	TRBV12-5	TRBJ1-1	CASGLVHPGARNTEAFF	TGTGCTAGTGGTTTGGTACATCCGGGGGCGCGGAACACTGAAGCTTTCTTT
.	.	TRBV7-9	TRBJ1-4	CASKRPSEEKLFF	TGTGCCAGCAAAAGGCCATCGGAAGAAAAACTGTTTTTT
.	.	TRBV7-9	TRBJ2-7	CASSLKQGPYEQYF	TGTGCCAGCAGCTTGAAGCAGGGCCCCTACGAGCAGTACTTC
.	.	TRBV7-9	TRBJ2-2	CASSLAGAGHANTGELFF	TGTGCCAGCAGCTTAGCGGGGGCAGGACACGCGAACACCGGGGAGCTGTTTTTT
.	once	TRBV27	TRBJ2-2	CASRRGSTGELFF	TGTGCCAGCAGACGGGGGTCCACCGGGGAGCTGTTTTTT
.	.	TRBV11-3	TRBJ2-3	CASSLAGLSTDTQYF	TGTGCCAGCAGTCTCGCGGGACTGAGCACAGATACGCAGTATTTT
.	.	TRBV5-1	TRBJ2-2	CASSPGLPTGTSPTGELFF	TGCGCCAGCAGCCCTGGACTCCCTACCGGGACATCCCCCACCGGGGAGCTGTTTTTT
.	.	TRBV19	TRBJ2-7	CASKTGYEQYF	TGTGCCAGTAAAACAGGCTACGAGCAGTACTTC
.	.	TRBV6-1	TRBJ1-4	CATGLSIVFF	TGTGCCACAGGACTCTCCATCGTGTTTTTT
TRBD1	.	TRBV2	TRBJ2-7	CASSGDRKTYEQYF	TGTGCCAGCAGTGGGGACAGAAAAACCTACGAGCAGTACTTC
TRBD1	.	TRBV6-1	TRBJ2-7	CASSPGTGVYEQYF	TGTGCCAGCAGTCCCGGGACAGGGGTATACGAGCAGTACTTC
TRBD1	few	TRBV7-9	TRBJ1-2	CASSSAGTGPRYGYTF	TGTGCCAGCAGCTCTGCGGGGACAGGGCCTAGATATGGCTACACCTTC
TRBD1	.	TRBV7-2	TRBJ2-7	CASSLGQGRSYEQYF	TGTGCCAGCAGCTTAGGACAGGGACGAAGCTACGAGCAGTACTTC
.	few	TRBV5-1	TRBJ1-1	CASSTKTGMNTEAFF	TGCGCCAGCAGCACGAAGACAGGAATGAACACTGAAGCTTTCTTT
.	.	TRBV6-5	TRBJ1-6	CASSSVGGSQKPLHF	TGTGCCAGCAGTTCAGTGGGGGGGTCGCAAAAACCCCTCCACTTT
.	.	TRBV9	TRBJ2-3	CASSVGGILDTQYF	TGTGCCAGCAGCGTTGGGGGAATATTAGATACGCAGTATTTT
.	few	TRBV20-1	TRBJ1-1	CSAGNTEAFF	TGCAGTGCGGGGAACACTGAAGCTTTCTTT
.	.	TRBV29-1	TRBJ2-7	CSVEEDSDRDDEQYF	TGCAGCGTTGAAGAGGATTCGGACCGCGATGATGAGCAGTACTTC
TRBD2	.	TRBV4-2	TRBJ2-1	CASSQETSGRVLYNEQFF	TGTGCCAGCAGCCAGGAGACTAGCGGACGAGTATTATACAATGAGCAGTTCTTC
.	.	TRBV29-1	TRBJ1-2	CSVDRDSAIGYTF	TGCAGCGTTGATAGGGACTCAGCTATCGGCTACACCTTC
.	.	TRBV21-1	TRBJ1-1	CASSSGTGNTEAFF	TGTGCCAGCAGCTCGGGAACGGGGAACACTGAAGCTTTCTTT
.	.	TRBV5-1	TRBJ1-1	CASSPRNKNTEAFF	TGCGCCAGCAGCCCGAGGAACAAGAACACTGAAGCTTTCTTT
.	.	TRBV5-1	TRBJ2-7	CASSHPKPGPPHHEQYF	TGCGCCAGCAGCCATCCCAAGCCGGGACCCCCTCACCACGAGCAGTACTTC
.	.	TRBV9	TRBJ2-7	CASSPQVLHEQYF	TGTGCCAGCAGCCCACAGGTTCTCCACGAGCAGTACTTC
.	.	TRBV5-1	TRBJ1-2	CASRDGPGKGGYTF	TGCGCCAGCAGGGATGGGCCTGGCAAAGGGGGCTACACCTTC
.	.	TRBV7-9	TRBJ2-3	CASSDGPKSPDTQYF	TGTGCCAGCAGCGATGGGCCTAAGTCCCCAGATACGCAGTATTTT
.	.	TRBV4-1	TRBJ1-2	CASSQERRAYGYTF	TGCGCCAGCAGCCAAGAAAGGCGGGCCTATGGCTACACCTTC
.	.	TRBV28	TRBJ1-4	CASSSTGTAFNEKLFF	TGTGCCAGCAGTTCGACCGGGACGGCCTTTAATGAAAAACTGTTTTTT
.	.	TRBV11-2	TRBJ2-6	CASSLARQISGANVLTF	TGTGCCAGCAGCTTAGCCCGTCAGATCTCTGGGGCCAACGTCCTGACTTTC